What follows are 26 T cell receptor beta chains derived from one specimen sequenced in a study of blood T cell repertoires in COVID-19. Produced via immunoSEQ multiplex PCR; TCRdb's table is partial and in-frame only. The top ten clones hold about 30% of a sample with 28,000 or so clones, roughly 88% of them seen once. The sequencing input was peripheral blood. The receptors come from an elderly woman with COVID-19, enrolled during active disease.

The V gene is TRBV2, the J gene TRBJ1-4; possibly TRBD1 for D (6 bases). The V gene's germline CDR1 is SNHLY and CDR2 FYNNEI. There are 14 residues in the CDR3. Trimming left V 5 bases short and J 8 bases short, with 15 bases between. The CDR3 is CASSHQGREEKLFF. The CDR3 DNA is TGTGCCAGCAGTCATCAGGGGAGGGAGGAAAAACTGTTTTTT.

This rearrangement joins TRBV6-5 to TRBJ1-4; TRBD1 matches 7 bases. Trimming at V came to 8 bases and at J to 4 bases, leaving 7 bases not matched to a gene. This CDR3 is built from 14 residues. Germline V lookup: CDR1 MNHEY, CDR2 SVGAGI. The CDR3 bases are TGTGCCAGCGGAGCAGGGGGGAATAATGAAAAACTGTTTTTT. This sequence encodes CASGAGGNNEKLFF.

The chain combines TRBV2 with TRBJ2-1; 8 bases agree with TRBD2. V dropped 7 bases and J dropped 0; count of bases not matched to a gene: 8. Germline CDR1 is SNHLY and CDR2 is FYNNEI. There are 16 residues in the CDR3. In nucleotides, the CDR3 is TGTGCCAGCACCAAGACTAGCGCGGCCTCCTACAATGAGCAGTTCTTC. Translation gives CASTKTSAASYNEQFF.

V gene TRBV19 combines with J gene TRBJ1-2; 9 positions agree with TRBD1. Germline CDR1 reads LNHDA; CDR2 reads SQIVND (reference sequence). The length of the CDR3 is 12 residues. Trimming took 7 bases from V and 4 from J; bases not matched to a gene: 1. The DNA of the CDR3 is TGTGCCAGTAAGGGACAGGGCTATGGCTACACCTTC. Protein: CASKGQGYGYTF.

The gene calls are TRBV6-2 or TRBV6-3 and TRBJ2-7; possibly TRBD1 for D (6 bases). Looked up from germline, CDR1 is MNHEY and CDR2 is SVGEGT. The CDR3 covers 15 residues. V gave up 0 bases and J gave up 1 base, with 10 bases separating them. CDR3 nucleotides: TGTGCCAGCAGTTACTCAACGACAGGATCCTACGAGCAGTACTTC. This sequence encodes CASSYSTTGSYEQYF.

This chain connects TRBV7-9 to TRBJ1-2; the match to TRBD1 covers 9 bases. The CDR3 is 16 residues long. The ends lost 4 bases at V and 4 bases at J; junction bases unmatched: 10. In germline, CDR1 is SEHNR, CDR2 FQNEAQ (reference sequence). DNA of the CDR3: TGTGCCAGCAGCTCGCCCTACAGGGGGCATCCCTATGGCTACACCTTC. It encodes CASSSPYRGHPYGYTF.

V is TRBV11-2 and J is TRBJ1-3; D not resolved. Trimming took off 5 bases at V and 4 bases at J, with 9 bases between the two ends. Per the germline V gene, CDR1 is SGHAT and CDR2 is FQNNGV. This CDR3 has 13 residues. The CDR3 loop is CASSPTAGNTIYF. For the CDR3, the DNA is TGTGCCAGCAGCCCCACAGCCGGAAACACCATATATTTT.

The rearrangement uses TRBV7-8 and TRBJ2-1; D might be TRBD2 (5 bases). Trimming left V 5 bases short and J 3 bases short, with 14 bases between. Germline CDR1 SGHVS, CDR2 FQNEAQ. This CDR3 comprises 15 residues. CDR3 in amino acids: CASSASRANYNEQFF. The CDR3 bases are TGTGCCAGCAGCGCCTCGAGGGCAAACTACAATGAGCAGTTCTTC.

This clone is a singleton in its sample. CDR3 bases: TGTGCCAGCAGCCCCCAGGGGATGAACACTGAAGCTTTCTTT. Its protein product is CASSPQGMNTEAFF. The rearrangement uses TRBV9 and TRBJ1-1, with D perhaps matching TRBD1 (6 bases). Germline-derived CDR1 and CDR2 are SGDLS and YYNGEE. V lost 4 bases and J 0 bases, leaving 10 bases between the germline ends. The CDR3 totals 14 residues. The full variable domain, completed using reference TRBV9 and TRBJ1-1, is DSGVTQTPKHLITATGQRVTLRCSPRSGDLSVYWYQQSLDQGLQFLIQYYNGEERAKGNILERFSAQQFPDLHSELNLSSLELGDSALYFCASSPQGMNTEAFFGQGTRLTVV.

V gene TRBV5-1 combines with J gene TRBJ2-2, with 9 bases aligning to TRBD1. V lost 6 bases and J lost 4; bases outside the gene matches: 10. This CDR3 contains 16 residues. Germline assignment: CDR1 SGHRS and CDR2 YFSETQ. The CDR3 DNA is TGCGCCAGCAAAGGACAGGGGTCAGGCTCCACCGGGGAGCTGTTTTTT. This sequence encodes CASKGQGSGSTGELFF.

This clone has just a few counts. The chain has TRBV9 and TRBJ2-6, with D unresolved. V was shortened by 2 bases and J by 0 bases, with 6 bases between the two germline ends. This CDR3 region has 15 residues. Germline CDR1 SGDLS, CDR2 YYNGEE. DNA for the CDR3: TGTGCCAGCAGCGTCTATAGCTCTGGGGCCAACGTCCTGACTTTC. This codes for CASSVYSSGANVLTF. The entire variable domain, with the rest obtained from reference TRBV9 and TRBJ2-6, is as follows: DSGVTQTPKHLITATGQRVTLRCSPRSGDLSVYWYQQSLDQGLQFLIQYYNGEERAKGNILERFSAQQFPDLHSELNLSSLELGDSALYFCASSVYSSGANVLTFGAGSRLTVL.

In its sample, this clone was seen many times. This sequence joins TRBV7-9 and TRBJ2-2; D is perhaps TRBD1 (6 bases). Trimming left V 5 bases short and J 3 bases short, with 13 bases between. Germline values: CDR1 SEHNR, CDR2 FQNEAQ (reference sequence). The CDR3 is 15 amino acids. The CDR3 sequence: CASSHPNRDTGELFF. In nucleotides, the CDR3 is TGTGCCAGCAGCCACCCAAACAGGGACACCGGGGAGCTGTTTTTT.

CDR3 nucleotide sequence: TGTGCCAGCCGACAGGGAACCTACGAGCAGTACTTC. It is translated as CASRQGTYEQYF. The rearrangement links TRBV28 to TRBJ2-7; 7 bases fit TRBD1. Germline V gene sequence: CDR1 MDHEN, CDR2 SYDVKM. The CDR3 has 12 amino acids. With 8 bases clipped from V and 2 bases from J, the junction kept 3 bases outside the gene matches.

This chain uses TRBV18 with TRBJ1-2, with 8 bases aligning to TRBD1. Per germline, CDR1 KGHSH and CDR2 LQKENI. The junction had 7 bases not matched to a gene; V was cut back by 3 bases and J by 7 bases. This CDR3 is 14 amino acids long. CDR3 sequence reads: CASSPDRERSGYTF. The DNA for the CDR3 is TGTGCCAGCTCACCGGACAGGGAAAGGAGTGGCTACACCTTC.

The chain joins TRBV5-6 to TRBJ2-7, with D perhaps matching TRBD1 (6 bases). Trimming stripped 0 bases from V and 3 bases from J, with 10 bases between. Germline V CDR1 and CDR2: SGHDT, YYEEEE. This CDR3 is 14 amino acids long. The CDR3: CASSLGGRFYEQYF. The CDR3, as DNA: TGTGCCAGCAGCTTGGGGGGGCGGTTCTACGAGCAGTACTTC. Filled out from reference TRBV5-6 and TRBJ2-7, the complete variable domain reads DAGVTQSPTHLIKTRGQQVTLRCSPKSGHDTVSWYQQALGQGPQFIFQYYEEEERQRGNFPDRFSGHQFPNYSSELNVNALLLGDSALYLCASSLGGRFYEQYFGPGTRLTVT.

This chain uses TRBV4-1 with TRBJ1-6, with D unresolved. The CDR3 covers 15 residues. V shed 2 bases and J shed 10 bases, with 15 bases lying between them. The germline V gene has CDR1 MGHRA and CDR2 YSYEKL. The CDR3 protein is CASSQLEKSRSPLHF. The CDR3 region has the DNA TGCGCCAGCAGCCAACTTGAAAAGAGTAGATCACCCCTCCACTTT.

The rearrangement links TRBV19 to TRBJ2-5; TRBD1 is a possible D gene (6 bases). The CDR3 loop spans 18 amino acids. Germline V gene sequence: CDR1 LNHDA, CDR2 SQIVND (reference sequence). Trimming stripped 5 bases from V and 2 bases from J, with 24 bases between. The CDR3: CASSGRGHTAGTQETQYF. CDR3 coding DNA: TGTGCCAGTAGTGGCCGGGGACACACCGCCGGTACGCAAGAGACCCAGTACTTC.

The chain couples TRBV3-1 (or the pseudogene TRBV3-2) to TRBJ2-1, with TRBD2 matching over 11 bases. V shed 5 bases and J 4 bases; nucleotides not matched to a gene: 7. This CDR3 is 16 amino acids long. The germline gives CDR1 LGHDT, CDR2 YNNKEL (reference sequence). CDR3 region: CASSKIAGGNYNEQFF. Written as DNA, the CDR3 is TGTGCCAGCAGCAAAATAGCGGGGGGGAATTACAATGAGCAGTTCTTC.

The rearrangement joins TRBV5-1 to TRBJ2-3, with 9 bases lining up with TRBD2. After removal of 3 bases from V and 0 bases from J, the junction contained 2 bases not matched to a gene. The CDR3 totals 15 residues. Germline V gene lookup returns CDR1 SGHRS and CDR2 YFSETQ. The CDR3 DNA sequence: TGCGCCAGCAGCTCCACTAGCGGGAGCACAGATACGCAGTATTTT. This encodes CASSSTSGSTDTQYF.

The chain is built from TRBV6-5 and TRBJ1-5, with 8 bases identical to TRBD1. Germline CDR1 MNHEY, CDR2 SVGAGI. V lost 8 bases, J lost 4 bases, and 10 bases stayed unmatched. The CDR3 is 15 amino acids. The CDR3 nucleotides are TGTGCCAGCCTCAACGGACAGGGCAAAAATCAGCCCCAGCATTTT. It specifies CASLNGQGKNQPQHF.

The genes are TRBV19 and TRBJ1-4; possible D gene TRBD1, 5 bases. Germline V gene data show CDR1 as LNHDA and CDR2 as SQIVND (reference sequence). The CDR3 is 14 amino acids. V dropped 6 bases and J dropped 8 bases, with 16 bases sitting between them. In DNA form, the CDR3 reads TGTGCCAGTAGCCCCTCGGGACTCGGGGAAAAACTGTTTTTT. Protein sequence: CASSPSGLGEKLFF.

This clone has just one count. V and J are TRBV19 and TRBJ2-3; TRBD2 agrees at 10 bases. J was trimmed by 0 bases and V by 2 bases; bases with no gene match: 5. This CDR3 is built from 17 residues. Germline lookup yields CDR1 LNHDA and CDR2 SQIVND (reference sequence). The CDR3 region has the DNA TGTGCCAGTAGTATAAACAAGCGGGGGGGTAGCACAGATACGCAGTATTTT. Translating it yields CASSINKRGGSTDTQYF.

This chain links TRBV6-5 with TRBJ1-2; weak D call: TRBD1 (6 bases). Trimming removed 8 bases from V and 3 bases from J, with 10 bases in between. The length of the CDR3 is 12 residues. In germline, CDR1 is MNHEY, CDR2 SVGAGI. The CDR3 DNA sequence: TGTGCCAGCGAACACAGGGACTATGGCTACACCTTC. Translating gives CASEHRDYGYTF.

V gene TRBV7-5 combines with J gene TRBJ1-5; TRBD1 is the table's D call, not checked against the DNA. TRBV7-5 has pseudogene status. CDR3 size: 16 residues. The CDR3 DNA follows: TGTGCCAGAAGCTTAGTAGGGGCGGCAGGGGCCCGGCCCCAGCATTTT. The encoded protein is CARSLVGAAGARPQHF.

This chain joins TRBV2 and TRBJ1-1, with 7 bases that match TRBD1. V shed 7 bases, J shed 0 bases, and the junction held 5 bases outside the gene matches. This CDR3 has 14 amino acids. Germline V gene data show CDR1 as SNHLY and CDR2 as FYNNEI. The CDR3 coding sequence is TGTGCCAGCACCTCGGGACAGTTGAACACTGAAGCTTTCTTT. Translating it yields CASTSGQLNTEAFF.

The chain uses TRBV18 and TRBJ2-2; 12 bases are shared with TRBD2. The CDR3 is 17 residues long. The J segment lost 4 bases and the V segment lost 5 bases, leaving 8 bases of the junction unmatched. CDR1 is KGHSH, CDR2 LQKENI, per germline. The CDR3 coding sequence is TGTGCCAGCTCATCCGGACTAGCGGGGATCGGCACCGGGGAGCTGTTTTTT. It codes for CASSSGLAGIGTGELFF. The full variable domain, completed using reference TRBV18 and TRBJ2-2, is NAGVMQNPRHLVRRRGQEARLRCSPMKGHSHVYWYRQLPEEGLKFMVYLQKENIIDESGMPKERFSAEFPKEGPSILRIQQVVRGDSAAYFCASSSGLAGIGTGELFFGEGSRLTVL.